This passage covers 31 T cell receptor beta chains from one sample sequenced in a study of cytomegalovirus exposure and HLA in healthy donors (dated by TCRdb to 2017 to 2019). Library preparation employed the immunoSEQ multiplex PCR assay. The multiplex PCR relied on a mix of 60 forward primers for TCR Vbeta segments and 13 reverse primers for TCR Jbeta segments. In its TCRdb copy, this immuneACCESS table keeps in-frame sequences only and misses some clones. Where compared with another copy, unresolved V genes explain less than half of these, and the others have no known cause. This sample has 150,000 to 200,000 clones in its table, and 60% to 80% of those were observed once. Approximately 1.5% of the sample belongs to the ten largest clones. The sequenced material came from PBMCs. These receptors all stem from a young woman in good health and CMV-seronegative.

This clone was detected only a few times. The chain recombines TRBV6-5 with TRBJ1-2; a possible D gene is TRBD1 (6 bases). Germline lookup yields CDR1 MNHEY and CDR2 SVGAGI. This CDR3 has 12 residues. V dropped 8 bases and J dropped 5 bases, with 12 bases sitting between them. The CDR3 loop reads CASGSTGYGYTF. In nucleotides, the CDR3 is TGTGCCAGCGGCTCGACAGGTTATGGCTACACCTTC.

CDR3 DNA sequence: TGTGCCAGCAGGCAGGGGATAACTAATGAAAAACTGTTTTTT. It specifies CASRQGITNEKLFF. The chain has TRBV6-1 and TRBJ1-4, with D possibly matching TRBD1 (6 bases). CDR1 MNHNS and CDR2 SASEGT come from the germline V gene. The CDR3 extends over 14 amino acids. V was clipped by 6 bases and J by 1 base, with 9 bases between them.

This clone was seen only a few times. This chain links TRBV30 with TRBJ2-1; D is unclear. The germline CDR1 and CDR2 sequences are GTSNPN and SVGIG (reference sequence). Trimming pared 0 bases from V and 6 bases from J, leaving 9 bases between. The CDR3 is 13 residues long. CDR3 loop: CAWSVQQVNEQFF. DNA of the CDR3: TGTGCCTGGAGTGTACAGCAGGTCAATGAGCAGTTCTTC. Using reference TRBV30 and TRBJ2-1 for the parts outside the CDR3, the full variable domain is SQTIHQWPATLVQPVGSPLSLECTVEGTSNPNLYWYRQAAGRGLQLLFYSVGIGQISSEVPQNLSASRPQDRQFILSSKKLLLSDSGFYLCAWSVQQVNEQFFGPGTRLTVL.

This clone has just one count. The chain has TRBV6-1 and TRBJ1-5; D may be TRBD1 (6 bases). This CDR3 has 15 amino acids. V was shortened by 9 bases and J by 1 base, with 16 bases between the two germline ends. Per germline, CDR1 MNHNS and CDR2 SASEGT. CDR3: CASLRRDTSNQPQHF. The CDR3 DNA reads TGTGCCAGTCTCCGCCGGGACACGAGCAATCAGCCCCAGCATTTT.

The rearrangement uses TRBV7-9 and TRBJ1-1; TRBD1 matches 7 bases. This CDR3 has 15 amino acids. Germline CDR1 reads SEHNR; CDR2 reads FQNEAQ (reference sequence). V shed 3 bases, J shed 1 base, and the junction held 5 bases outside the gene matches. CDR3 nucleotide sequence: TGTGCCAGCAGCTTCCCGAGGACAGGGAACACTGAAGCTTTCTTT. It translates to CASSFPRTGNTEAFF.

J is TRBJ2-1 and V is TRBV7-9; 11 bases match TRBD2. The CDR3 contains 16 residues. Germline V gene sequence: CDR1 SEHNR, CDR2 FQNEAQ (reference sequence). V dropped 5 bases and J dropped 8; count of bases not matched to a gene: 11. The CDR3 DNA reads TGTGCCAGCAGCCCGCAAATAGCGGGGGGGTCCGATGAGCAGTTCTTC. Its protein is CASSPQIAGGSDEQFF.

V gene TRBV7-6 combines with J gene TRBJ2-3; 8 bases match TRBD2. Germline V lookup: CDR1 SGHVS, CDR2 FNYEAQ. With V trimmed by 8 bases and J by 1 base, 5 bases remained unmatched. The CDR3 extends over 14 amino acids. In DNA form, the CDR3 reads TGTGCCAGCTCCCATAGCGGGGGCACAGATACGCAGTATTTT. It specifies CASSHSGGTDTQYF.

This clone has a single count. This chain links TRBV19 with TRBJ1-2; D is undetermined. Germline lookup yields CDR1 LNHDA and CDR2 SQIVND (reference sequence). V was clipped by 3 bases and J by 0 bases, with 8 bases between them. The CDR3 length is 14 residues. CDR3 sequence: CASSISSANYGYTF. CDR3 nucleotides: TGTGCCAGTAGTATTTCTTCAGCTAACTATGGCTACACCTTC. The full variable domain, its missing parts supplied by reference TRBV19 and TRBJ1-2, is DGGITQSPKYLFRKEGQNVTLSCEQNLNHDAMYWYRQDPGQGLRLIYYSQIVNDFQKGDIAEGYSVSREKKESFPLTVTSAQKNPTAFYLCASSISSANYGYTFGSGTRLTVV.

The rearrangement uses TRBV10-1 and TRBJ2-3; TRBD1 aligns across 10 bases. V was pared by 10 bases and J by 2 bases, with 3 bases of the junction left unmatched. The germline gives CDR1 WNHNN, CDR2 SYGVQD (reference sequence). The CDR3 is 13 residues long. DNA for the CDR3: TGCGCCATCGGACAGGGGGACACAGATACGCAGTATTTT. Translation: CAIGQGDTDTQYF.

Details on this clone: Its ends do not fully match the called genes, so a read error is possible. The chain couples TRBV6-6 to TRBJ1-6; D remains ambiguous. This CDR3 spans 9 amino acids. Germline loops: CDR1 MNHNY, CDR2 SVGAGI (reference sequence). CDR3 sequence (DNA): TGTGCCACCGACGGAGGAAAGCATTTT. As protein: CATDGGKHF.

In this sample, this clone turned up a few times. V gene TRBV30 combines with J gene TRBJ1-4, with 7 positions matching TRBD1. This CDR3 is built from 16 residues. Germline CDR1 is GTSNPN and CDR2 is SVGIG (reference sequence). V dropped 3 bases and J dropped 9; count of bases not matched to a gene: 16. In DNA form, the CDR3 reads TGTGCCTGGAGCCTCGGGACAGTGGGGCTGCGACAAAAACTGTTTTTT. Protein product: CAWSLGTVGLRQKLFF.

CDR3 sequence: CASRRITGYYGYTF. The DNA of the CDR3 is TGTGCCAGCAGGCGGATAACAGGTTACTATGGCTACACCTTC. V and J are TRBV6-5 and TRBJ1-2, with D tentatively TRBD1 (5 bases). Germline-derived CDR1 and CDR2 are MNHEY and SVGAGI. The CDR3 consists of 14 residues. V lost 6 bases and J 3 bases, leaving 14 bases between the germline ends.

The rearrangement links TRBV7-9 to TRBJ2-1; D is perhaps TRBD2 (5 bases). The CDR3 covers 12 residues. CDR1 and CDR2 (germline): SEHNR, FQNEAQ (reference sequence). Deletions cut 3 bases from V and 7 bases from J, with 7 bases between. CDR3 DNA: TGTGCCAGCAGCTTCGGGGATAATGAGCAGTTCTTC. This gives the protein CASSFGDNEQFF. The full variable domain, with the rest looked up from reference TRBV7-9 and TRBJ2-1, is DTGVSQNPRHKITKRGQNVTFRCDPISEHNRLYWYRQTLGQGPEFLTYFQNEAQLEKSRLLSDRFSAERPKGSFSTLEIQRTEQGDSAMYLCASSFGDNEQFFGPGTRLTVL.

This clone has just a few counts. For the CDR3, the DNA is TGTGCCACCAGCGGACAAATGAACACTGAAGCTTTCTTT. Translated, it gives CATSGQMNTEAFF. V is TRBV27 and J is TRBJ1-1; the D gene is possibly TRBD1 (5 bases). Germline loops: CDR1 MNHEY, CDR2 SMNVEV (reference sequence). V lost 10 bases, J lost 0 bases, and 12 bases lay in between. The CDR3 length is 13 residues.

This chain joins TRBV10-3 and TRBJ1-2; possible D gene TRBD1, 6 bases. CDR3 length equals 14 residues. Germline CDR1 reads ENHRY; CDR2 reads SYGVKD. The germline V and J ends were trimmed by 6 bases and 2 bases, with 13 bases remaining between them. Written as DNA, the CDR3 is TGTGCCATCAGGCCCCCTACAGGGAACTATGGCTACACCTTC. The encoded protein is CAIRPPTGNYGYTF.

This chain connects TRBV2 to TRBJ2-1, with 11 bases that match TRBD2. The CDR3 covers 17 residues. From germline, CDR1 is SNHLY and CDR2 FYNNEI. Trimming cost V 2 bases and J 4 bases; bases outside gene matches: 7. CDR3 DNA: TGTGCCAGCAGTGAACTAGCGGGGGGTGGTCGTTACAATGAGCAGTTCTTC. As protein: CASSELAGGGRYNEQFF.

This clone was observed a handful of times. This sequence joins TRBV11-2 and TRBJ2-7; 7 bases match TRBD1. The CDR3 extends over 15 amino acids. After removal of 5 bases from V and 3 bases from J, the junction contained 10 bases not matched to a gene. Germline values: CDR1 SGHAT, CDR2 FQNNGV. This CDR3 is CASSLLRDSFYEQYF. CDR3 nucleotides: TGTGCCAGCAGCCTATTAAGGGACAGCTTCTACGAGCAGTACTTC. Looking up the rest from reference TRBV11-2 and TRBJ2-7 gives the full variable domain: EAGVAQSPRYKIIEKRQSVAFWCNPISGHATLYWYQQILGQGPKLLIQFQNNGVVDDSQLPKDRFSAERLKGVDSTLKIQPAKLEDSAVYLCASSLLRDSFYEQYFGPGTRLTVT.

The CDR3 DNA is TGTGCCATCAGCCCTGGACAGGGGCCCTACAATGAGCAGTTCTTC. Protein product: CAISPGQGPYNEQFF. The V gene is TRBV10-3, the J gene TRBJ2-1; 9 bases match TRBD1. CDR1 is ENHRY and CDR2 is SYGVKD in the germline V gene. There are 15 residues in the CDR3. After removal of 6 bases from V and 2 bases from J, the junction contained 5 bases not matched to a gene.

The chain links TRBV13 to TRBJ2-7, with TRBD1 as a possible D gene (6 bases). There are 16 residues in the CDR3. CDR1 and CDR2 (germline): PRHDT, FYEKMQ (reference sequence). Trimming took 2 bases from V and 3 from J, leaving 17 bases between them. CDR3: CASSLWGQGHLYEQYF. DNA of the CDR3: TGTGCCAGCAGCTTATGGGGACAAGGGCACCTCTACGAGCAGTACTTC.

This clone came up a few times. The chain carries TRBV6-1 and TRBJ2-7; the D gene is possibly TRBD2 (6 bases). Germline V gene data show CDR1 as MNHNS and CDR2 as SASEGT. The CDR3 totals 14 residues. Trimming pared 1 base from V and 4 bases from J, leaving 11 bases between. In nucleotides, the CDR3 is TGTGCCAGCAGTGAAGGGTGGAGGGATTACGAGCAGTACTTC. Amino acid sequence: CASSEGWRDYEQYF.

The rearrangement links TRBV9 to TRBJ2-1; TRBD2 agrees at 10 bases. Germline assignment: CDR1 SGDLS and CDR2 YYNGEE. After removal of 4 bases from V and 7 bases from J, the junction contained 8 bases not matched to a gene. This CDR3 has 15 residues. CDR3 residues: CASSLSGGAWNEQFF. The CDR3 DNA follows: TGTGCCAGCAGCCTCAGCGGGGGGGCGTGGAATGAGCAGTTCTTC. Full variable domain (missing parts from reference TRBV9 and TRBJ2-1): DSGVTQTPKHLITATGQRVTLRCSPRSGDLSVYWYQQSLDQGLQFLIQYYNGEERAKGNILERFSAQQFPDLHSELNLSSLELGDSALYFCASSLSGGAWNEQFFGPGTRLTVL.

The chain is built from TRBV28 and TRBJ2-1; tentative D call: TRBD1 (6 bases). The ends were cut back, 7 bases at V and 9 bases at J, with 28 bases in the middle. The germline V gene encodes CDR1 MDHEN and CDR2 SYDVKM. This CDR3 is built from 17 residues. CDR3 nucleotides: TGTGCCAGCACCAAGTCCCATGGGACAATGGGTTTAGCTGAGCAGTTCTTC. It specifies CASTKSHGTMGLAEQFF. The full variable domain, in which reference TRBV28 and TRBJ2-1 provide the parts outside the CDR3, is DVKVTQSSRYLVKRTGEKVFLECVQDMDHENMFWYRQDPGLGLRLIYFSYDVKMKEKGDIPEGYSVSREKKERFSLILESASTNQTSMYLCASTKSHGTMGLAEQFFGPGTRLTVL.

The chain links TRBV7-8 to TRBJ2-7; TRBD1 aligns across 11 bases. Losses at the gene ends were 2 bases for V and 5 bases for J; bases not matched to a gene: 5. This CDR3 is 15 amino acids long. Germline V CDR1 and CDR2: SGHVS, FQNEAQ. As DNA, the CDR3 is TGTGCCAGCAGCTTAAAGGGACAGGGGGTCCACGAGCAGTACTTC. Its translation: CASSLKGQGVHEQYF.

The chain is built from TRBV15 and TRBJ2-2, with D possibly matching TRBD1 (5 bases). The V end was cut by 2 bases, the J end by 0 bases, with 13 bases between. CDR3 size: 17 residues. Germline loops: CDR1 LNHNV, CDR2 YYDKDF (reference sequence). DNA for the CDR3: TGTGCCACCAGCAGACTTCAGGGCAGGGCGAACACCGGGGAGCTGTTTTTT. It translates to CATSRLQGRANTGELFF.

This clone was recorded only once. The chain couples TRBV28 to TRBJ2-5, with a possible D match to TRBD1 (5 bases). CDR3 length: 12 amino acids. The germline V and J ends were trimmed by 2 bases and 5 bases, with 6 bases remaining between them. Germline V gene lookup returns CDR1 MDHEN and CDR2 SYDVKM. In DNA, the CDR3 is TGTGCCAGCAGTTTAAACAGGGAGACCCAGTACTTC. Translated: CASSLNRETQYF.

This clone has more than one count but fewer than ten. The CDR3 protein is CASSLDYTQYF. CDR3 sequence (DNA): TGTGCCAGCAGCTTAGACTATACGCAGTATTTT. V is TRBV7-9 and J is TRBJ2-3; D uncertain. The CDR3 totals 11 residues. V dropped 1 base and J dropped 7 bases, with 3 bases sitting between them. The germline gives CDR1 SEHNR, CDR2 FQNEAQ (reference sequence).

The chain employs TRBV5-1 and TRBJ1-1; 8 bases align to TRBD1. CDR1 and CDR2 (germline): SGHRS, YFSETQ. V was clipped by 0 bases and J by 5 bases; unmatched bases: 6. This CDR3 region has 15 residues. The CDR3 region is CASSLGRTGLTEAFF. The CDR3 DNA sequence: TGCGCCAGCAGCTTGGGGCGGACAGGGTTAACTGAAGCTTTCTTT.

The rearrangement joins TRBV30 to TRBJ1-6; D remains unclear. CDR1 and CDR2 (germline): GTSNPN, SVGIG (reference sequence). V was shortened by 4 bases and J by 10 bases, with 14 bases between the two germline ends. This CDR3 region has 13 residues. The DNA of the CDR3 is TGTGCCTGGAATGCTCAGGTTAACTCACCCCTCCACTTT. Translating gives CAWNAQVNSPLHF.

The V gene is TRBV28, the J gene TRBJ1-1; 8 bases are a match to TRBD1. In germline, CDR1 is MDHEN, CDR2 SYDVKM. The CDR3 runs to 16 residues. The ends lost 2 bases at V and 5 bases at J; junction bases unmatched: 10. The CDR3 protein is CASSLPRTGFWTEAFF. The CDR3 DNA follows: TGTGCCAGCAGTTTACCAAGGACAGGGTTTTGGACTGAAGCTTTCTTT. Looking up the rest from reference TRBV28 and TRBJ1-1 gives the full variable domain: DVKVTQSSRYLVKRTGEKVFLECVQDMDHENMFWYRQDPGLGLRLIYFSYDVKMKEKGDIPEGYSVSREKKERFSLILESASTNQTSMYLCASSLPRTGFWTEAFFGQGTRLTVV.

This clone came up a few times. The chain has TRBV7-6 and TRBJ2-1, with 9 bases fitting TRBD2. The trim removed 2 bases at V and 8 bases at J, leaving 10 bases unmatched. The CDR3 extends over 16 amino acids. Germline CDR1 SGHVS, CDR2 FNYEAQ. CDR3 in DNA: TGTGCCAGCAGCTTACGGTCCCTTAGCGGGGGATATGAGCAGTTCTTC. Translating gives CASSLRSLSGGYEQFF.

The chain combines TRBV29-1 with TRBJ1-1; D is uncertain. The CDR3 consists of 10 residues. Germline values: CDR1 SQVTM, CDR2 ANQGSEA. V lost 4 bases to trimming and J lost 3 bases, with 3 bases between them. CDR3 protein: CSVGDTEAFF. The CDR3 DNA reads TGCAGCGTTGGAGACACTGAAGCTTTCTTT.